Presented here are 10 T cell receptor beta chains from one specimen sequenced in a study of shared clonotypes between healthy human individuals (dated by TCRdb to the early 2020s). Library creation used the immunoSEQ multiplex PCR assay. Imported from immuneACCESS, the table was reduced by TCRdb to in-frame sequences with V and J called. These copies leave out some clones; in studies compared against another copy, an unresolved V gene accounts for under half, and the cause of the remainder is not known. The sample table lists hundreds of thousands of clones, 90% to 96% of them with a count of one. The top ten hold approximately 0.06% of the sample. Sequenced material: naive CD4+ T cells sorted from blood. The cell subset or site label corresponds to: CD45RA+ positively selected. Receptor source: a woman aged 25 to 39 in good health.

This chain connects TRBV28 to TRBJ1-1; TRBD1 aligns across 9 bases. The CDR3 length is 13 residues. Looked up from germline, CDR1 is MDHEN and CDR2 is SYDVKM. With 10 bases clipped from V and 6 bases from J, the junction kept 9 bases outside the gene matches. In nucleotides, the CDR3 is TGTGCCACCTACAGGGGGCGTGTGTCTGAAGCTTTCTTT. This translates into CATYRGRVSEAFF. Full variable domain (missing parts from reference TRBV28 and TRBJ1-1): DVKVTQSSRYLVKRTGEKVFLECVQDMDHENMFWYRQDPGLGLRLIYFSYDVKMKEKGDIPEGYSVSREKKERFSLILESASTNQTSMYLCATYRGRVSEAFFGQGTRLTVV.

This CDR3 is CASSVPLAGGRGEQFF. The CDR3, as DNA: TGTGCCAGCAGCGTACCTCTTGCGGGAGGCCGTGGTGAGCAGTTCTTC. This sequence joins TRBV9 and TRBJ2-1; 8 bases are a match to TRBD2. Germline V lookup: CDR1 SGDLS, CDR2 YYNGEE. The CDR3 extends over 16 amino acids. Trimming cost V 1 base and J 9 bases; bases outside gene matches: 12.

V is TRBV7-8 and J is TRBJ2-2, with 8 positions matching TRBD2. The CDR3 has 15 residues. V lost 4 bases, J lost 0 bases, and 1 base stayed unmatched. Germline assignment: CDR1 SGHVS and CDR2 FQNEAQ. The CDR3 sequence is CASSWRGANTGELFF. The CDR3 DNA sequence: TGTGCCAGCAGCTGGCGGGGGGCGAACACCGGGGAGCTGTTTTTT.

The genes are TRBV25-1 and TRBJ1-4; D not resolved. Germline CDR1 MGHDK, CDR2 SYGVNS. Trimming shortened V by 1 base and J by 9 bases, and 12 bases separated the two germline ends. This CDR3 is built from 14 residues. The CDR3 region is CASSESVGIQKLFF. CDR3 DNA sequence: TGTGCCAGCAGTGAATCGGTGGGAATACAAAAACTGTTTTTT.

The chain recombines TRBV9 with TRBJ2-3, with D perhaps TRBD1 or TRBD2 (5 bases each). The CDR3 has 14 residues. Germline CDR1 and CDR2: SGDLS and YYNGEE. V was trimmed by 4 bases and J by 2 bases, leaving 11 bases between them. The CDR3, as DNA: TGTGCCAGCAGCCTGGGACGTTCCACAGATACGCAGTATTTT. Translated: CASSLGRSTDTQYF.

The chain couples TRBV7-8 to TRBJ1-4; TRBD1 aligns across 11 bases. Germline V gene sequence: CDR1 SGHVS, CDR2 FQNEAQ. Losses at the gene ends were 0 bases for V and 4 bases for J; bases not matched to a gene: 10. The CDR3 runs 19 residues. DNA of the CDR3: TGTGCCAGCAGCTTAGCTCGGGACAGGGGGTCCTCTTTTAATGAAAAACTGTTTTTT. Protein sequence: CASSLARDRGSSFNEKLFF.

The chain employs TRBV28 and TRBJ1-1; unclear D gene. V lost 5 bases to trimming and J lost 11 bases, with 18 bases between them. There are 13 residues in the CDR3. Germline loops: CDR1 MDHEN, CDR2 SYDVKM. The CDR3 nucleotides are TGTGCCAGCAGTACTGACTCGGGTGTTTGGGCTTTCTTT. This gives the protein CASSTDSGVWAFF.

The chain is built from TRBV7-3 and TRBJ2-3; D is possibly TRBD2 (5 bases). The CDR3 is made up of 14 amino acids. Trimming left V 3 bases short and J 0 bases short, with 7 bases between. Looked up from germline, CDR1 is SGHTA and CDR2 is FQGTGA. Here the CDR3 reads CASSFGGSTDTQYF. For the CDR3, the DNA is TGTGCCAGCAGCTTTGGCGGGAGCACAGATACGCAGTATTTT. The full variable domain, with the rest looked up from reference TRBV7-3 and TRBJ2-3, is GAGVSQTPSNKVTEKGKYVELRCDPISGHTALYWYRQSLGQGPEFLIYFQGTGAADDSGLPNDRFFAVRPEGSVSTLKIQRTERGDSAVYLCASSFGGSTDTQYFGPGTRLTVL.

The chain has TRBV18 and TRBJ1-5; tentatively, D is TRBD1 (5 bases). Germline CDR1 and CDR2: KGHSH and LQKENI. With 2 bases removed from V and 7 bases from J, the gap between germline ends came to 9 bases. This CDR3 comprises 13 residues. The CDR3 coding sequence is TGTGCCAGCTCACCAGAGCAGGGCCAGCCCCAGCATTTT. It specifies CASSPEQGQPQHF.

This chain joins TRBV5-3 and TRBJ2-3; D is unclear. TRBV5-3 is an ORF, and what it does is uncertain. The V end was cut by 3 bases, the J end by 2 bases, with 19 bases between. This CDR3 is built from 17 residues. Here the CDR3 DNA reads TGTGCCAGAAGCTCACATTCGTCTACCGAGCTCACAGATACGCAGTATTTT. It is translated as CARSSHSSTELTDTQYF.